The present entry profiles one T cell receptor beta chain with its context. This sample is drawn from a study of blood T cell repertoires in COVID-19. Study summary: The samples span acute and convalescent COVID-19 from the United States, Italy and Spain. Sources were T cells, B-cell-depleted T cells, or PBMCs; the material itself was cDNA or gDNA.

The CDR3 spans 18 residues. Unmatched junction bases numbered 9, after V lost 1 base and J lost 3 bases. The V gene's germline CDR1 is LNHDA and CDR2 SQIVND (reference sequence). Repertoires were generated with immunoSEQ multiplex PCR, while TCRdb's copy carries only in-frame clones and drops some. The sample yields under 300,000 clones, approximately 80% seen once. This TCR was recovered from a woman aged 60-75 years with active or convalescent COVID-19. What was sequenced was peripheral blood. The chain is built from TRBV19 and TRBJ2-1; TRBD1 matches at 10 bases. CDR3 sequence (DNA): TGTGCCAGTAGTATAGGTCCATCGACAGGGGGCCTCTACAATGAGCAGTTCTTC. Translated, it gives CASSIGPSTGGLYNEQFF.